This T cell receptor beta chain was retrieved from a study of tumor-infiltrating lymphocytes in localized non-small cell lung cancer. CDR1 WNHNN and CDR2 SYGVQD come from the germline V gene (reference sequence). Trimming removed 8 bases from V and 3 bases from J; junction bases left unmatched: 3. This CDR3 has 13 residues. The protocol was immunoSEQ multiplex PCR, while the TCRdb copy is restricted to in-frame clones and leaves out a portion. The sample has about 11,000 clones, about 69% seen once; the top ten hold over 8%. The TCR originated in a human donor with non-small cell lung cancer. Material for sequencing was lung tumor tissue. The chain joins TRBV10-1 to TRBJ1-5; 8 bases map to TRBD1. In DNA form, the CDR3 reads TGCGCCAGCTCGACAGGGGTCAATCAGCCCCAGCATTTT. Protein: CASSTGVNQPQHF.